This T cell receptor beta chain is drawn from a study of blood T cell repertoires in COVID-19 (dated by TCRdb to 2019 to 2021). Background for the entire study: The collaborator samples originated in the United States, Italy and Spain and spanned the acute and convalescent phases of COVID-19. The material from the prospective study consisted of cDNA or gDNA derived from T cells, B-cell-depleted T cells, or PBMCs. Subjects who had been exposed to COVID-19, were actively infected with it, or had recovered from it provided the deeply sampled blood TCRbeta repertoires that made up the dataset. The repertoires were released in a freely available public database intended as a resource for research on the immune response to SARS-CoV-2. Samples were obtained from the ongoing ImmuneRACE study (first 160 participants) and from 1,254 subjects provided by 6 global collaborators. The sample metadata nearly always contained a de-identified subject ID, COVID-19 status, age in years and sex. Where available, HLA class I and class II types were taken from metadata supplied by the sample provider and were not determined by assay-based typing. Study-level results and caveats: Clinical and demographic metadata were provided uncurated, with the amount varying by source and participant.

This clone was observed a few times. Its specific antigen is unknown. Base qualities are not at hand, and no much larger clone is one base apart. The immunoSEQ Assay, a bias-controlled multiplex PCR, was used to amplify TCRbeta CDR3 regions from genomic DNA. For the original study's pipeline: Nucleated cell counts per sample were estimated from amplification of reference gene primers within the assay. To quantify the absolute abundance of each unique TCRbeta CDR3 rearrangement, sequence reads were collapsed and filtered. For each sample, productive Simpson clonality was calculated as the square root of Simpson's diversity index across productive rearrangements. TCRdb holds this immuneACCESS table with in-frame rearrangements only. Some clones are missing; in checked studies, unresolved V genes explain under half, and the rest has no known cause. From that table come the V and J calls and clone size; the DNA was used to work out D and trimming. The sample table shows about 300,000 clones, and under 90% are seen once. The biggest ten clones account for over 1.5% of the sample.

After removal of 4 bases from V and 5 bases from J, the junction retains 6 bases not matched to a gene. Its CDR3 holds 14 amino acids, cysteine through phenylalanine. This entry keeps only the CDR3 DNA: 42 bases, framed from base 1. Per the germline V gene (reference sequence), MNHEY is the CDR1 and SMNVEV is the CDR2. One collaborating source in Seattle enrolled patients while the patients were actively infected and followed the patients over time throughout the course of disease. The collaborating institutions used their own protocols to collect whole blood in K2EDTA tubes. For TCRbeta analysis, collaborators shipped samples as frozen whole blood, isolated PBMCs, or DNA extracted from either of those sample types.

Sequenced sample: peripheral blood. The receptor was isolated from a woman younger than 45 with COVID-19, enrolled during active disease. The V gene is TRBV27 and the J gene is TRBJ2-7; 9 middle bases align to TRBD1. The nucleotides read TGTGCCAGCAGTTCAAGGGACAGGGCCCACGAGCAGTACTTC. Its protein reads: CASSSRDRAHEQYF.